Below, one T cell receptor beta chain is given with its context. Its antigen is currently unknown. This entry comes from a study of T-cell reconstitution after alpha-beta-depleted transplantation in children. Library preparation (for TCRbeta) was performed with unique molecular identifiers. TCRdb re-called the PCR reads with MiXCR, one entry per CDR3 protein. The sample includes hundreds of thousands of distinct CDR3 sequences, 15% to 20% of them seen just once. V lost 3 bases, J lost 3 bases, and 12 bases lay in between. There are 13 residues in the CDR3. The germline V gene encodes CDR1 GTSNPN and CDR2 SVGIG (reference sequence). Overall study results and limits: It was surviving recipient T cells and thymic progenitors that gave some patients high TCRbeta diversity at day 60. Newly produced T cells mostly provided counts and TCRbeta diversity after one year, as hyperexpanded clones declined. Where alpha-beta T cells came from about two months after transplant was reportedly several hundred expanded graft clones.

The chain employs TRBV30 and TRBJ2-7; D possibly matches TRBD1 or TRBD2 (6 bases each). The sequence derives from a male patient between 10 and 17 years old who had a stem cell transplant for acute lymphoblastic leukemia, so the T cells may come from the graft donor. Sequenced material: PBMCs, mostly from graft donor cells, taken 360 days after TCRalphabeta/CD19-depleted stem cell transplant. As DNA, the CDR3 is TGTGCCTGGAGCCCGGGGGCTAACTACGAGCAGTACTTC. This encodes CAWSPGANYEQYF.